This T cell receptor beta chain derives from a study of blood T cell repertoires in COVID-19. The CDR3 has 16 residues. The V gene's germline CDR1 is LGHNA and CDR2 YNFKEQ. J lost 6 bases, V lost 1 base, and 8 bases had no gene match. Some clones are missing from TCRdb's copy, which holds only in-frame ones; the method was immunoSEQ multiplex PCR. The data contain about 170,000 clones, about 93% of them singletons. The source of this sequence is a woman aged 45-65 years with acute or convalescent COVID-19. The V gene is TRBV4-2, the J gene TRBJ2-7, with 11 bases lining up with TRBD1. Material: peripheral blood. The CDR3 loop reads CASSQGDRGYASEQYF. The DNA for the CDR3 is TGTGCCAGCAGCCAAGGGGACAGGGGGTACGCCAGCGAGCAGTACTTC.